These T cell receptor beta chains were read from a single sample in a study of cytomegalovirus exposure and HLA in healthy donors. The table came from immunoSEQ multiplex PCR; TCRdb's copy has only in-frame clones and leaves some out. Among approximately 140,000 clones listed, around 80% were seen once. Material: PBMCs. The receptors were gathered from a woman aged 40 to 50 in good health and CMV-seronegative. The CDR3 runs from the conserved cysteine through the conserved F or W. The D gene is left open where the match is weak. Where a row states a size, it is once, few, many or the class of an expanded clone; other rows omit it.

DNA,CDR3,size,J,D,V
TGTGCCAGCAAGTTCGCGGGGGGGCTGCAAGAGACCCAGTACTTC,CASKFAGGLQETQYF,.,TRBJ2-5,TRBD2,TRBV2
TGTGCCAGCAGCGAGACCTCAGGGTCCGGCGCTCAGCCCCAGCATTTT,CASSETSGSGAQPQHF,.,TRBJ1-5,.,TRBV7-6
TGTGCCAGCCGACAGACCTACGGAAACACCATATATTTT,CASRQTYGNTIYF,.,TRBJ1-3,.,TRBV6-5
TGCGCCAGCAGCTTTACCCAGGGACACCACTACGAGCAGTACTTC,CASSFTQGHHYEQYF,.,TRBJ2-7,.,TRBV5-1
TGTGCCAGCTCCCCGCCACAGGGCTCCTACAATGAGCAGTTCTTC,CASSPPQGSYNEQFF,.,TRBJ2-1,.,TRBV18
TGTGCCAGCAGCTCGGGGGGGGGCGGTGAGCAGTTCTTC,CASSSGGGGEQFF,.,TRBJ2-1,TRBD2,TRBV5-4
TGTGCCAGCAGCTCTCCGGGACTGATCACCGGGGAGCTGTTTTTT,CASSSPGLITGELFF,.,TRBJ2-2,.,TRBV7-9
TGTGCCAGCGGTCCACCGGGACTAGCGAACGAGCAGTACTTC,CASGPPGLANEQYF,once,TRBJ2-7,TRBD2,TRBV27
TGTGCCAGCAGTTTTGTGGCGGCGAACACTGAAGCTTTCTTT,CASSFVAANTEAFF,.,TRBJ1-1,.,TRBV27
TGCGCCAGCAGCTTGGTAGCGGAGATCTACAATGAGCAGTTCTTC,CASSLVAEIYNEQFF,.,TRBJ2-1,.,TRBV5-1
TGTGCCAGCAGTTCCATCGGGACAGCACCTGGGAACACTGAAGCTTTCTTT,CASSSIGTAPGNTEAFF,once,TRBJ1-1,TRBD1,TRBV27
TGTGCCAGCAGTTACTCCGCCGGGACTAGCTTGTTCTTC,CASSYSAGTSLFF,.,TRBJ2-1,TRBD2,TRBV6-6
TGTGCCAGCAGCGGATGGGTTAGCGGCCAAGAGACCCAGTACTTC,CASSGWVSGQETQYF,.,TRBJ2-5,.,TRBV7-9
TGTGCCAGCAGTGCCCCGGGGGTGGGTTCAGATACGCAGTATTTT,CASSAPGVGSDTQYF,.,TRBJ2-3,.,TRBV27
TGTGCCAGCGTGCAGGGGGCGCACAATGGGCAGTTCTTC,CASVQGAHNGQFF,.,TRBJ2-1,TRBD1,TRBV28
TGTGCCAGCAGCTCATCCAGCCTAGCCCACGATGAGCAGTTCTTC,CASSSSSLAHDEQFF,.,TRBJ2-1,.,TRBV7-7
TGTGCCAGCAGCGTGAGACAGTCGAGTAACTATGGCTACACCTTC,CASSVRQSSNYGYTF,few,TRBJ1-2,.,TRBV9
TGTGCCAGCAGCCCCCCCGGAAGGGGTTCGAGCTCCTACGAGCAGTACTTC,CASSPPGRGSSSYEQYF,.,TRBJ2-7,.,TRBV7-9